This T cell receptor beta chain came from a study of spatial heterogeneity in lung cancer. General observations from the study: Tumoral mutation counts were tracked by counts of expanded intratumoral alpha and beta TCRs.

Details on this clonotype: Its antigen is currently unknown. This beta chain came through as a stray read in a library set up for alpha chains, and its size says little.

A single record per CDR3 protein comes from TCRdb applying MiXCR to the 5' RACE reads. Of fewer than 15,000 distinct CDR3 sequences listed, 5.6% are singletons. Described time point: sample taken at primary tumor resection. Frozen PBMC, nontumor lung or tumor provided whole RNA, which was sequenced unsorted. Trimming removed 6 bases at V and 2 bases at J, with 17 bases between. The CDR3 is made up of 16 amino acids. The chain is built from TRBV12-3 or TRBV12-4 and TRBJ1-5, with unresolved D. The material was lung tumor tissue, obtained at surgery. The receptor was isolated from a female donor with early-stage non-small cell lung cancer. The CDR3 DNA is TGTGCCAGCAGCCTTGGACCCTGGCGGGGCAATCAGCCCCAGCATTTT. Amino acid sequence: CASSLGPWRGNQPQHF.